Listed below are T cell receptor beta chains from one sample, sequenced in a study of T-cell memory formation after mild COVID-19. TCRdb redid the calling of the 5' RACE reads with MiXCR, one entry per CDR3 protein. In the table there are some 440,000 distinct CDR3 sequences, roughly 25% of which are singletons. Input material: PBMCs or a T cell subset sorted from them (not recorded which). All receptors derive from an adult woman who had mild COVID-19 (a few samples of this study predate the infection). Cell type and time point are not known. CDR3s include the opening cysteine and the closing phenylalanine or tryptophan. The D gene is left open where the match is weak. Clone sizes are given selectively: once, few, many, or a class where the clone is expanded.

clone_size: few
v_call: TRBV7-9
d_call: TRBD1
j_call: TRBJ2-1
cdr3_nt: TGTGCCAGCCAGCCCCGGGACAGCGCCTACAATGAGCAGTTCTTC
cdr3_aa: CASQPRDSAYNEQFF

clone_size: NA
v_call: TRBV29-1
d_call: TRBD2
j_call: TRBJ2-1
cdr3_nt: TGCAGCGTCACTAGCGGGACGGGACATGAGCAGTTCTTC
cdr3_aa: CSVTSGTGHEQFF

clone_size: NA
v_call: TRBV24-1
d_call: NA
j_call: TRBJ2-7
cdr3_nt: TGTGCCACCAGTGATGGCGATGTCTACGAGCAGTACTTC
cdr3_aa: CATSDGDVYEQYF

clone_size: NA
v_call: TRBV6-1
d_call: TRBD2
j_call: TRBJ2-3
cdr3_nt: TGTGCCAGCAGTGAATTTGGCGGGGGGAGAAGCACAGATACGCAGTATTTT
cdr3_aa: CASSEFGGGRSTDTQYF

clone_size: NA
v_call: TRBV6-2/TRBV6-3
d_call: TRBD2
j_call: TRBJ2-5
cdr3_nt: TGTGCCAGCAGTCAGTCGCCCGGGACTAGCGGGAGTGAGACCCAGTACTTC
cdr3_aa: CASSQSPGTSGSETQYF

clone_size: few
v_call: TRBV6-5
d_call: TRBD1
j_call: TRBJ1-4
cdr3_nt: TGTGCCAGCAGTAGACAGGGCTATGAAAAACTGTTTTTT
cdr3_aa: CASSRQGYEKLFF

clone_size: NA
v_call: TRBV6-1
d_call: NA
j_call: TRBJ2-5
cdr3_nt: TGTGCCAGCAGTGTCTCTAGGGAAGAGACCCAGTACTTC
cdr3_aa: CASSVSREETQYF

clone_size: NA
v_call: TRBV19
d_call: NA
j_call: TRBJ2-1
cdr3_nt: TGTGCCAGTAGTGGGGACTTGTCCTACAATGAGCAGTTCTTC
cdr3_aa: CASSGDLSYNEQFF

clone_size: NA
v_call: TRBV2
d_call: NA
j_call: TRBJ2-7
cdr3_nt: TGTGCCAGCGGGCCGAGGGGGAGGTGGAACGACGAGCAGTACTTC
cdr3_aa: CASGPRGRWNDEQYF

clone_size: NA
v_call: TRBV7-9
d_call: NA
j_call: TRBJ2-5
cdr3_nt: TGTGCCAGCAGCCGGGCACTAGCCAACCGACAAGAGACCCAGTACTTC
cdr3_aa: CASSRALANRQETQYF

clone_size: few
v_call: TRBV7-9
d_call: NA
j_call: TRBJ1-4
cdr3_nt: TGTGCCAGCAGCTCCCCCAGGGATACGAATGAAAAACTGTTTTTT
cdr3_aa: CASSSPRDTNEKLFF

clone_size: NA
v_call: TRBV12-3/TRBV12-4
d_call: NA
j_call: TRBJ1-1
cdr3_nt: TGTGCCAGCAGCCCTGACCCAAGAGGGGGGGCGGTGAACACTGAAGCTTTCTTT
cdr3_aa: CASSPDPRGGAVNTEAFF

clone_size: many
v_call: TRBV7-2
d_call: NA
j_call: TRBJ2-1
cdr3_nt: TGTGCCAGCAGCTTAGGGTACAATGAGCAGTTCTTC
cdr3_aa: CASSLGYNEQFF

clone_size: few
v_call: TRBV9
d_call: NA
j_call: TRBJ1-3
cdr3_nt: TGTGCCAGCAGTGAGGGTGGGGCAGGAGGAAACACCATATATTTT
cdr3_aa: CASSEGGAGGNTIYF

clone_size: few
v_call: TRBV4-1
d_call: NA
j_call: TRBJ2-1
cdr3_nt: TGCGCCAGCAGCCAAGATAAGGGACACAATGAGCAGTTCTTC
cdr3_aa: CASSQDKGHNEQFF

clone_size: NA
v_call: TRBV6-2/TRBV6-3
d_call: TRBD2
j_call: TRBJ2-7
cdr3_nt: TGTGCCAGCAGTTACTCGGGGGGGATATACGAGCAGTACTTC
cdr3_aa: CASSYSGGIYEQYF

clone_size: few
v_call: TRBV5-6
d_call: TRBD1
j_call: TRBJ1-2
cdr3_nt: TGTGCCAGCAGCTATCGCCGGGACAGGCACTATGGCTACACCTTC
cdr3_aa: CASSYRRDRHYGYTF

clone_size: few
v_call: TRBV12-3/TRBV12-4
d_call: TRBD2
j_call: TRBJ2-7
cdr3_nt: TGTGCCAGCAGTTTGGGACTAGCGGTCTACGAGCAGTACTTC
cdr3_aa: CASSLGLAVYEQYF

clone_size: NA
v_call: TRBV7-9
d_call: NA
j_call: TRBJ1-1
cdr3_nt: TGTGCCAGCAGCTTAGGGTGGAGGGGGTGGAACACTGAAGCTTTCTTT
cdr3_aa: CASSLGWRGWNTEAFF

clone_size: NA
v_call: TRBV6-5
d_call: TRBD2
j_call: TRBJ2-7
cdr3_nt: TGTGCCAGCAGTTACTCGAGAATGGTAGCGGGAGTTCACGAGCAGTACTTC
cdr3_aa: CASSYSRMVAGVHEQYF

clone_size: NA
v_call: TRBV5-1
d_call: TRBD1
j_call: TRBJ1-1
cdr3_nt: TGCGCCAGCGGGACAGGGGGCGATTTTAACACTGAAGCTTTCTTT
cdr3_aa: CASGTGGDFNTEAFF

clone_size: NA
v_call: TRBV6-2/TRBV6-3
d_call: NA
j_call: TRBJ1-5
cdr3_nt: TGTGCCAGCAGTGAACCTTCGAGGGGGGGTCGCAATCAGCCCCAGCATTTT
cdr3_aa: CASSEPSRGGRNQPQHF

clone_size: few
v_call: TRBV6-5
d_call: NA
j_call: TRBJ2-1
cdr3_nt: TGTGCCAGCAGTCCCCGGGGCGGACACTACAATGAGCAGTTCTTC
cdr3_aa: CASSPRGGHYNEQFF

clone_size: few
v_call: TRBV15
d_call: TRBD1
j_call: TRBJ1-1
cdr3_nt: TGTGCCACCAGCAGCACAGGGGGCGCAGGGAGGATCGTCACTGAAGCTTTCTTT
cdr3_aa: CATSSTGGAGRIVTEAFF

clone_size: NA
v_call: TRBV7-9
d_call: NA
j_call: TRBJ2-1
cdr3_nt: TGTGCCAGCAGCTTAGTTGCGGTCAATGAGCAGTTCTTC
cdr3_aa: CASSLVAVNEQFF

clone_size: NA
v_call: TRBV5-1
d_call: TRBD1
j_call: TRBJ2-1
cdr3_nt: TGCGCCAGCAGCCGTGGGACAGGGAATGAGCAGTTCTTC
cdr3_aa: CASSRGTGNEQFF

clone_size: few
v_call: TRBV12-3/TRBV12-4
d_call: TRBD1
j_call: TRBJ2-3
cdr3_nt: TGTGCCAGCAGTCAGTCGACAGGGGTAGGAGATACGCAGTATTTT
cdr3_aa: CASSQSTGVGDTQYF

clone_size: few
v_call: TRBV5-1
d_call: NA
j_call: TRBJ1-1
cdr3_nt: TGCGCCAGCAGCTTGGCCAGGGTTGGGTACACTGAAGCTTTCTTT
cdr3_aa: CASSLARVGYTEAFF

clone_size: many
v_call: TRBV5-1
d_call: TRBD1
j_call: TRBJ2-1
cdr3_nt: TGCGCCAGCAGCTTGTCCCCTCCAGGGGGCCTTGAGCAGTTCTTC
cdr3_aa: CASSLSPPGGLEQFF

clone_size: once
v_call: TRBV7-2
d_call: NA
j_call: TRBJ1-4
cdr3_nt: TGTGCCAGCACCTTCGCAAGGGGGGAAAAACTGTTTTTT
cdr3_aa: CASTFARGEKLFF

clone_size: NA
v_call: TRBV30
d_call: NA
j_call: TRBJ1-1
cdr3_nt: TGTGCCTGGAGTAGGCACTCGAACACTGAAGCTTTCTTT
cdr3_aa: CAWSRHSNTEAFF

clone_size: NA
v_call: TRBV5-4
d_call: NA
j_call: TRBJ2-7
cdr3_nt: TGTGCCAGCAGCGAGGGACGGTCAACCTACGAGCAGTACTTC
cdr3_aa: CASSEGRSTYEQYF

clone_size: NA
v_call: TRBV18
d_call: TRBD1
j_call: TRBJ2-3
cdr3_nt: TGTGCCAGCTCACCACCGACCGGACAGGGACCTTCCACAGATACGCAGTATTTT
cdr3_aa: CASSPPTGQGPSTDTQYF

clone_size: NA
v_call: TRBV9
d_call: NA
j_call: TRBJ1-2
cdr3_nt: TGTGCCAGCAGCGTTCCAGCGAGTGGCTACACCTTC
cdr3_aa: CASSVPASGYTF

clone_size: NA
v_call: TRBV11-2
d_call: TRBD1
j_call: TRBJ2-3
cdr3_nt: TGTGCCAGCAGCTTAAGGTACCTGCGACAGGGGAAAACAGATACGCAGTATTTT
cdr3_aa: CASSLRYLRQGKTDTQYF

clone_size: NA
v_call: TRBV20-1
d_call: NA
j_call: TRBJ2-7
cdr3_nt: TGCAGTGCTAGCTTTGGGGGGTTCTCCTACGAGCAGTACTTC
cdr3_aa: CSASFGGFSYEQYF

clone_size: NA
v_call: TRBV5-1
d_call: TRBD1
j_call: TRBJ1-1
cdr3_nt: TGCGCCAGCAGCTTGGTTCCCCAGACAGGGGTCACTGAAGCTTTCTTT
cdr3_aa: CASSLVPQTGVTEAFF

clone_size: NA
v_call: TRBV25-1
d_call: TRBD2
j_call: TRBJ2-5
cdr3_nt: TGTGCCAGCAGTGAAAAGACAGCGGGGGGGCTTTTCTGGTCGGAGACCCAGTACTTC
cdr3_aa: CASSEKTAGGLFWSETQYF

clone_size: few
v_call: TRBV6-2/TRBV6-3
d_call: NA
j_call: TRBJ2-1
cdr3_nt: TGTGCCAGCAGCCAACGTAACTTCTATGAGCAGTTCTTC
cdr3_aa: CASSQRNFYEQFF

clone_size: NA
v_call: TRBV20-1
d_call: TRBD1
j_call: TRBJ2-7
cdr3_nt: TGCAGTGCTAGCACAGGGGGCGGCTACGAGCAGTACTTC
cdr3_aa: CSASTGGGYEQYF

clone_size: NA
v_call: TRBV7-9
d_call: NA
j_call: TRBJ2-1
cdr3_nt: TGTGCCAGCCTTTCGCAGGCAGCGGCATACAATGAGCAGTTCTTC
cdr3_aa: CASLSQAAAYNEQFF

clone_size: NA
v_call: TRBV7-9
d_call: NA
j_call: TRBJ2-7
cdr3_nt: TGTGCCAGCAGCCCCGTAAGCTATGACTACGAGCAGTACTTC
cdr3_aa: CASSPVSYDYEQYF

clone_size: NA
v_call: TRBV7-2
d_call: TRBD2
j_call: TRBJ2-7
cdr3_nt: TGTGCCAGCAGCTTACAGCGGGGTTCCCCCTACGAGCAGTACTTC
cdr3_aa: CASSLQRGSPYEQYF

clone_size: NA
v_call: TRBV9
d_call: NA
j_call: TRBJ2-1
cdr3_nt: TGTGCCAGCAGCGTAGCATGGATGCCGCGCAATGAGCAGTTCTTC
cdr3_aa: CASSVAWMPRNEQFF

clone_size: few
v_call: TRBV7-2
d_call: TRBD1
j_call: TRBJ2-7
cdr3_nt: TGTGCCAGCAGCTTCAACCGGGACAGGGGGTCGCGGGAGCAGTACTTC
cdr3_aa: CASSFNRDRGSREQYF

clone_size: few
v_call: TRBV10-3
d_call: NA
j_call: TRBJ2-5
cdr3_nt: TGTGCCATCAGCCTAATTTCTGGGGGGTCGGAGACCCAGTACTTC
cdr3_aa: CAISLISGGSETQYF

clone_size: once
v_call: TRBV20-1
d_call: NA
j_call: TRBJ1-2
cdr3_nt: TGCAGTGCTAGAGAAACAGTGGGCTACACCTTC
cdr3_aa: CSARETVGYTF

clone_size: few
v_call: TRBV4-3
d_call: NA
j_call: TRBJ2-2
cdr3_nt: TGCGCCAGCAGCCAAGCCGTGAGGGTCCTGAACACCGGGGAGCTGTTTTTT
cdr3_aa: CASSQAVRVLNTGELFF

clone_size: few
v_call: TRBV6-5
d_call: TRBD1
j_call: TRBJ1-2
cdr3_nt: TGTGCCAGCAGGCAGACAGGGGGCAGCAACTATGGCTACACCTTC
cdr3_aa: CASRQTGGSNYGYTF